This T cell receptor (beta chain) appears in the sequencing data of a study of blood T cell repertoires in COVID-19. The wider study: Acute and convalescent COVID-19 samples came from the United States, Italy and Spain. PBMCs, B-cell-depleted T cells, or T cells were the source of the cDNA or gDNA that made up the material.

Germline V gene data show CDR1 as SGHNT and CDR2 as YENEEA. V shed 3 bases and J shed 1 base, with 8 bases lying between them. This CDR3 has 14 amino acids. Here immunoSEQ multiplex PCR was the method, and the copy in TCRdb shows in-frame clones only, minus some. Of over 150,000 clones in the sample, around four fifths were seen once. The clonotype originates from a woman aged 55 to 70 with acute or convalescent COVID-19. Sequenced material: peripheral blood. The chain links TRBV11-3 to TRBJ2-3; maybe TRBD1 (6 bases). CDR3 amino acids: CASSFEGGTDTQYF. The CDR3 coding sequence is TGTGCCAGCAGCTTTGAGGGGGGCACAGATACGCAGTATTTT.